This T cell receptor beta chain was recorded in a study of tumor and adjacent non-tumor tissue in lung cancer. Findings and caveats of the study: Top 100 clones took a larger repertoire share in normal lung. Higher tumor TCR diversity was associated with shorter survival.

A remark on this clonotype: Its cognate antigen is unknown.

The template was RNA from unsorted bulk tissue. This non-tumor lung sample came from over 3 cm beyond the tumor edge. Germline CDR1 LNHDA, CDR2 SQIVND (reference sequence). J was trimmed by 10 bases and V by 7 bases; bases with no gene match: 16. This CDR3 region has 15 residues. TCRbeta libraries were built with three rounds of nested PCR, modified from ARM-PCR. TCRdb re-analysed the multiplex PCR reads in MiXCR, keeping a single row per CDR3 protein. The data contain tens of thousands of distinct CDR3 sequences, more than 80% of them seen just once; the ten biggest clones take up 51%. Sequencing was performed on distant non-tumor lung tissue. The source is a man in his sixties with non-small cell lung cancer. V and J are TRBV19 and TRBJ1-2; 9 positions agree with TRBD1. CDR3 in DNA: TGTGCCAGTACCTACTCAAACAGGGGGCTGGATGCCTACACCTTC. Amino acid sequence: CASTYSNRGLDAYTF. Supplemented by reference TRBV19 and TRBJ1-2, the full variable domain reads DGGITQSPKYLFRKEGQNVTLSCEQNLNHDAMYWYRQDPGQGLRLIYYSQIVNDFQKGDIAEGYSVSREKKESFPLTVTSAQKNPTAFYLCASTYSNRGLDAYTFGSGTRLTVV.